Below are 4 T cell receptor beta chains sequenced from a single sample in a study of shared clonotypes between healthy human individuals. The naive CD8 subset, CD45RO-negative cells positively selected for CCR7, excluded terminally differentiated effector memory CD45RA+ cells. Method: immunoSEQ multiplex PCR; TCRdb's copy keeps in-frame clones and lacks some. The sample records around 2,000,000 clones, 85% to 95% being singletons. Sequenced sample: naive CD8+ T cells from PBMCs. The receptors originated from a man aged 18-30 years in good health. Some clones in this sample may be carry-over from other donors' samples.

The rearrangement uses TRBV27 and TRBJ2-7; D gene uncertain. Trimming shortened V by 8 bases and J by 3 bases, and 14 bases separated the two germline ends. The CDR3 covers 13 residues. From germline, CDR1 is MNHEY and CDR2 SMNVEV (reference sequence). The CDR3 DNA follows: TGTGCCAGCTGTGGGTGGCCTTGCTACGAGCAGTACTTC. Translation gives CASCGWPCYEQYF.

The rearrangement links TRBV4-2 to TRBJ1-1; D gene unclear. CDR1 is LGHNA and CDR2 is YNFKEQ in the germline V gene. Trimming removed 2 bases from V and 2 bases from J, with 9 bases in between. The CDR3 has 14 residues. Here the CDR3 reads CASSQHTENTEAFF. The DNA of the CDR3 is TGTGCCAGCAGCCAACACACAGAAAACACTGAAGCTTTCTTT.

This sequence joins TRBV7-9 and TRBJ2-5, with 9 bases aligning to TRBD1. The germline V gene has CDR1 SEHNR and CDR2 FQNEAQ (reference sequence). The CDR3 has 14 residues. The V gene end was trimmed by 5 bases and the J gene end by 4 bases; junction bases not matched to a gene: 5. The CDR3, as DNA: TGTGCCAGCAGCCCAAAGACAGGGGGAGAGACCCAGTACTTC. Its translation: CASSPKTGGETQYF.

The chain uses TRBV5-1 and TRBJ2-1; 15 bases agree with TRBD2. This CDR3 comprises 18 residues. Germline-derived CDR1 and CDR2 are SGHRS and YFSETQ. V lost 4 bases to trimming and J lost 4 bases; unmatched junction nucleotides: 9. CDR3 region: CASSKGLAGGTSYNEQFF. CDR3 nucleotides: TGCGCCAGCAGCAAGGGACTAGCGGGAGGAACATCTTACAATGAGCAGTTCTTC.